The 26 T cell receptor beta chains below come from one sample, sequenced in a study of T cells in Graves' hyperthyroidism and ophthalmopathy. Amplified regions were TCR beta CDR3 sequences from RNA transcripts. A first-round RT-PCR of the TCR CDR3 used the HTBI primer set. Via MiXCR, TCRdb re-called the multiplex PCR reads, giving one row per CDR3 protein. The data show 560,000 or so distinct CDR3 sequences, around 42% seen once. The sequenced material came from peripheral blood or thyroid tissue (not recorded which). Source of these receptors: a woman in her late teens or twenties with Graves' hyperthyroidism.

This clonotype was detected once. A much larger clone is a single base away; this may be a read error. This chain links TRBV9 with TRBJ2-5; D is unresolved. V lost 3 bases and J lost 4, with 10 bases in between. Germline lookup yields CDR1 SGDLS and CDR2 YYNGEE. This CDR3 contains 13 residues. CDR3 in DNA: TGTGCCAGCAGCGCAGTGGCCGGAGAGACCCAGTACTTC. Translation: CASSAVAGETQYF. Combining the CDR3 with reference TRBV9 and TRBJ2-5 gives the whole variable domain DSGVTQTPKHLITATGQRVTLRCSPRSGDLSVYWYQQSLDQGLQFLIQYYNGEERAKGNILERFSAQQFPDLHSELNLSSLELGDSALYFCASSAVAGETQYFGPGTRLLVL.

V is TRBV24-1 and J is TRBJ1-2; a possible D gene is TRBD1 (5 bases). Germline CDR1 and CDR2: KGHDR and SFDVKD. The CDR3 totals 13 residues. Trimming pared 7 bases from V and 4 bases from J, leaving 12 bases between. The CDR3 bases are TGTGCCACCAGGGATGGGGGGGTCTATGGCTACACCTTC. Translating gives CATRDGGVYGYTF.

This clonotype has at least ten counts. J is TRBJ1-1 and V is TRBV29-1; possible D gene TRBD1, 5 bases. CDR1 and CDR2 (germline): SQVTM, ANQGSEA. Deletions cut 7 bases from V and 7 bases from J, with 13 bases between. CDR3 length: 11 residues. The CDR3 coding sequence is TGCAGCGCTGATCGCGGGGGTGAAGCTTTCTTT. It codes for CSADRGGEAFF.

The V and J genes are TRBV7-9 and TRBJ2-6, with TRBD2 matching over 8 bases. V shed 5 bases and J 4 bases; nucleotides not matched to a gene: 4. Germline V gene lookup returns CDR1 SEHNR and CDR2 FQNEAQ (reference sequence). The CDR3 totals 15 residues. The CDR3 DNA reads TGTGCCAGCAGCCAACGGGAGGGGGGGGCCAACGTCCTGACTTTC. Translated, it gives CASSQREGGANVLTF.

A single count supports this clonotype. The CDR3 DNA reads as TGCGCCAGCAGCTTGAACTACCGCAGGGCGATGAACACTGAAGCTTTCTTT. Translation gives CASSLNYRRAMNTEAFF. The chain couples TRBV5-1 to TRBJ1-1; weak D call: TRBD1 (5 bases). The V gene's germline CDR1 is SGHRS and CDR2 YFSETQ. The CDR3 length is 17 residues. Between the trimmed V and J ends, which lost 1 base and 0 bases, there was a span of 16 bases.

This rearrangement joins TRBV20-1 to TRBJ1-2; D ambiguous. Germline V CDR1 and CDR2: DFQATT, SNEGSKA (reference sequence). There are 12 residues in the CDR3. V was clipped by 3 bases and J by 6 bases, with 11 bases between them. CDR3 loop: CSASLPSHGYTF. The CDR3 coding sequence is TGCAGTGCTAGTCTTCCCTCCCATGGCTACACCTTC.

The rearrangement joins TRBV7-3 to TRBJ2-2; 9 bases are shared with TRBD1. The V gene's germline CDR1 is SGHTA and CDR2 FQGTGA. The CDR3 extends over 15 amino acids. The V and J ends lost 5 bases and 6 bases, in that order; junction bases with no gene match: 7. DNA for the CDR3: TGTGCCAGCAGCCGAGCACGGACAGGGGCCGGGGAGCTGTTTTTT. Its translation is CASSRARTGAGELFF.

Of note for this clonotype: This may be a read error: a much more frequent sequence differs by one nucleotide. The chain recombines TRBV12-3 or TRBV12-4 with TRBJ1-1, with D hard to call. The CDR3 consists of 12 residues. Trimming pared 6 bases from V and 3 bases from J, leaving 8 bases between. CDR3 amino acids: CASRTNDTEAFF. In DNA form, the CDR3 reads TGTGCCAGCAGGACCAATGACACTGAAGCTTTCTTT.

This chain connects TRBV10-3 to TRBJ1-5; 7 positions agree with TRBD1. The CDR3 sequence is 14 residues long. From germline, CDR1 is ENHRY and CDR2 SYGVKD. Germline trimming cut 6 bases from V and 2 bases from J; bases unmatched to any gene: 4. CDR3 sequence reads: CAISQQGRNQPQHF. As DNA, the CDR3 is TGTGCCATCAGCCAACAGGGGCGCAATCAGCCCCAGCATTTT.

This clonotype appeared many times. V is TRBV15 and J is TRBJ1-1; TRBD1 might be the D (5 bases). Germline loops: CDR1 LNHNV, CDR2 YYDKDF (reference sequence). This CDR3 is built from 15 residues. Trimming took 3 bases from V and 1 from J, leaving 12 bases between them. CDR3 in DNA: TGTGCCACCAGCAGGAAGCTGCAGGGGAACACTGAAGCTTTCTTT. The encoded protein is CATSRKLQGNTEAFF.

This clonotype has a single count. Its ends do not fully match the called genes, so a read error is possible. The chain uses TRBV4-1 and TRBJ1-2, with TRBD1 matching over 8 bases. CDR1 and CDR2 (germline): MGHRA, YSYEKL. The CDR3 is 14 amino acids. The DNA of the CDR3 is TGCGCCTGCAGCCAACAGGGGGTTGACTATGGCTACACCTTC. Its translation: CACSQQGVDYGYTF.

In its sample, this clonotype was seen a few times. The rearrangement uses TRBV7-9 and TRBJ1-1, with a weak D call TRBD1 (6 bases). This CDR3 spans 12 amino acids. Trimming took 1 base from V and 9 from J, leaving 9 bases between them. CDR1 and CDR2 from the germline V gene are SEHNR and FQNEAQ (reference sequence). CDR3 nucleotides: TGTGCCAGCAGCTTAGAGGGGGGAAAAGCTTTCTTT. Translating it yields CASSLEGGKAFF.

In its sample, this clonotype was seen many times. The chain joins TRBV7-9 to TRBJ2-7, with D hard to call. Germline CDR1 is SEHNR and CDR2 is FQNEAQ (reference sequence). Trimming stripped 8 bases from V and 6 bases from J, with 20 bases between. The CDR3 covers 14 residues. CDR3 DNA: TGTGCCAGCCTATCAACGGGCCAACCTGCCGAGCAGTACTTC. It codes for CASLSTGQPAEQYF.

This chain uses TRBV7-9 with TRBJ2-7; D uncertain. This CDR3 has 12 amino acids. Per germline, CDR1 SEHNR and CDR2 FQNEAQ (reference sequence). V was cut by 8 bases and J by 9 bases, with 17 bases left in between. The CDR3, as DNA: TGTGCCAGCGGTCGCGGCACTTGGGGGCAGTACTTC. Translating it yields CASGRGTWGQYF.

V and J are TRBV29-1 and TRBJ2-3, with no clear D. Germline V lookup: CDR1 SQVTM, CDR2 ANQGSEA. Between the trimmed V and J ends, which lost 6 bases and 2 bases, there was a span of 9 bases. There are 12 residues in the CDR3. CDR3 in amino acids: CSVRGATDTQYF. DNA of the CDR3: TGCAGCGTAAGAGGAGCCACAGATACGCAGTATTTT.

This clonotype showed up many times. The chain's CDR3 is CASSRTNEQYF. In DNA form, the CDR3 reads TGTGCCAGCAGCAGGACGAACGAGCAGTACTTC. The rearrangement joins TRBV12-3 or TRBV12-4 to TRBJ2-7; D is ambiguous. The V end was cut by 6 bases, the J end by 5 bases, with 8 bases between. This CDR3 is 11 amino acids long.

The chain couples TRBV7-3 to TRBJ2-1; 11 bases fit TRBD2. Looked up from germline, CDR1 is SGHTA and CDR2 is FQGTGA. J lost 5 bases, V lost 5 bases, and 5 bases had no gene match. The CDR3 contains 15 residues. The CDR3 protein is CASSLASGGNNEQFF. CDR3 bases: TGTGCCAGCAGCCTCGCTAGCGGGGGGAACAATGAGCAGTTCTTC.

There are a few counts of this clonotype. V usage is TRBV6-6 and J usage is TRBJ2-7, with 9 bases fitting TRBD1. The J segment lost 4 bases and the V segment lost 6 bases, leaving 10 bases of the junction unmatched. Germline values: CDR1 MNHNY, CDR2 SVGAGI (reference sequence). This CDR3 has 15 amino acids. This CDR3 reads CASRVGQGTGYEQYF. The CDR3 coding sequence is TGTGCCAGCAGAGTGGGACAGGGTACGGGTTACGAGCAGTACTTC.

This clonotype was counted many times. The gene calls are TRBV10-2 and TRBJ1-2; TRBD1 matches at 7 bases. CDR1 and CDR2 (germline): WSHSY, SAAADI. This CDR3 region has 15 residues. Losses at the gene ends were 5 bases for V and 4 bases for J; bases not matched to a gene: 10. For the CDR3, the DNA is TGCGCCAGCAGTAATGACAGGGCAACCAGCTATGGCTACACCTTC. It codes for CASSNDRATSYGYTF.

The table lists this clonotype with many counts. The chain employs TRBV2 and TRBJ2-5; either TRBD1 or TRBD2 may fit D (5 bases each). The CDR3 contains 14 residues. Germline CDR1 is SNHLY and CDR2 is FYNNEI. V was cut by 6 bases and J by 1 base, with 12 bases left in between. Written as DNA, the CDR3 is TGTGCCAGCAGGGGGACGAGCGGCCAAGAGACCCAGTACTTC. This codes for CASRGTSGQETQYF.

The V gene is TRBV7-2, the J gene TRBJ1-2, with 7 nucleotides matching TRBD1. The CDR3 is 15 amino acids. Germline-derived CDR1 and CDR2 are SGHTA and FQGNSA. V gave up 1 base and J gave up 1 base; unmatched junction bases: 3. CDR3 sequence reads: CASSLEGTVNYGYTF. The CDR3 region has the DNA TGTGCCAGCAGCTTAGAAGGGACAGTTAACTATGGCTACACCTTC.

In nucleotides, the CDR3 is TGTGCCAGTAGTCCCAGGGGCCTGGACTATGGCTACACCTTC. Translating gives CASSPRGLDYGYTF. The chain couples TRBV19 to TRBJ1-2; possibly TRBD1 for D (6 bases). V was shortened by 5 bases and J by 3 bases, with 13 bases between the two germline ends. CDR1 and CDR2 from the germline V gene are LNHDA and SQIVND (reference sequence). The CDR3 totals 14 residues. Filled out from reference TRBV19 and TRBJ1-2, the complete variable domain reads DGGITQSPKYLFRKEGQNVTLSCEQNLNHDAMYWYRQDPGQGLRLIYYSQIVNDFQKGDIAEGYSVSREKKESFPLTVTSAQKNPTAFYLCASSPRGLDYGYTFGSGTRLTVV.

The CDR3 DNA follows: TGTGCCAGCAGCGTAACTAGCGGGGGAGCCTACGAGCAGTACTTC. It specifies CASSVTSGGAYEQYF. The J gene is TRBJ2-7, the V gene TRBV9; TRBD2 matches 11 bases. This CDR3 has 15 amino acids. After removal of 1 base from V and 2 bases from J, the junction contained 2 bases not matched to a gene. Germline V CDR1 and CDR2: SGDLS, YYNGEE.

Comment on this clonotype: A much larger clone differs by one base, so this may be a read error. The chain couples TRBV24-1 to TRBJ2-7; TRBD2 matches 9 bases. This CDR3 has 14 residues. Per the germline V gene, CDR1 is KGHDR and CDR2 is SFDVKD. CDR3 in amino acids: CTTQAAGGSYEQYF. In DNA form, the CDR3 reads TGTACCACCCAGGCAGCGGGAGGTTCCTACGAGCAGTACTTC.

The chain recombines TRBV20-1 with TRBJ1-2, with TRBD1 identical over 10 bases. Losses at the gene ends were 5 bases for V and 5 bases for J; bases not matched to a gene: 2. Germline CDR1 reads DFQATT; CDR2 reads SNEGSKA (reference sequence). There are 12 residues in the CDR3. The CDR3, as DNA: TGCAGTGCTGGACAGGGGGGGTATGGCTACACCTTC. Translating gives CSAGQGGYGYTF.

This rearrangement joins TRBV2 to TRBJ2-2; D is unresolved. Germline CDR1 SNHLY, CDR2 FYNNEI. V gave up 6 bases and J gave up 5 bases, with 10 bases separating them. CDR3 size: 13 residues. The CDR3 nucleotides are TGTGCCAGCAGGCAGGACGGAACCGGGGAGCTGTTTTTT. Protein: CASRQDGTGELFF.